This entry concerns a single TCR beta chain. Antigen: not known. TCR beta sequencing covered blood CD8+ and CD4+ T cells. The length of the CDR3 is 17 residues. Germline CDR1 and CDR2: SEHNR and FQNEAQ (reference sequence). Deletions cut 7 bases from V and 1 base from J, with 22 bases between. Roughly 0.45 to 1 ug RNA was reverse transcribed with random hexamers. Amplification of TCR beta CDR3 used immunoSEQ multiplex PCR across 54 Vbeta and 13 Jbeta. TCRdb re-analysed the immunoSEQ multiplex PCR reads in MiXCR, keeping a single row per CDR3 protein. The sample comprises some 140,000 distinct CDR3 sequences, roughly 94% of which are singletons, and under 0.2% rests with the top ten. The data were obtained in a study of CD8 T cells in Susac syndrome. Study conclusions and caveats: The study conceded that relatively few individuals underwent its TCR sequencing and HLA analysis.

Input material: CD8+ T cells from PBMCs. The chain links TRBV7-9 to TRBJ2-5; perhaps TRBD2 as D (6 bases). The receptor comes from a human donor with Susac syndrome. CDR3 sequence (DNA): TGTGCCAGCAACGCACCTCGTTGGGGGGAACCCCAAGAGACCCAGTACTTC. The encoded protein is CASNAPRWGEPQETQYF.